Sequencing of this T cell receptor (beta chain) was carried out in a study of shared clonotypes between healthy human individuals. The data were produced by immunoSEQ multiplex PCR, yet TCRdb's version contains in-frame clones alone and is incomplete. The sample shows roughly 2,500,000 clones, 80% to 95% of them seen only once. Germline assignment: CDR1 MNHEY and CDR2 SVGAGI. The CDR3 has 15 residues. V was shortened by 3 bases and J by 2 bases, with 10 bases between the two germline ends. The sequence came from a young man in good health. Some clones in this sample may be carry-over from other donors' samples. Sequenced material: naive CD4+ T cells from PBMCs. Documented subset: CD45RA+ positively selected. The chain uses TRBV6-5 and TRBJ2-2; D remains ambiguous. Here the CDR3 DNA reads TGTGCCAGCAGTTATAGGTTAGCTAACACCGGGGAGCTGTTTTTT. The encoded protein is CASSYRLANTGELFF.